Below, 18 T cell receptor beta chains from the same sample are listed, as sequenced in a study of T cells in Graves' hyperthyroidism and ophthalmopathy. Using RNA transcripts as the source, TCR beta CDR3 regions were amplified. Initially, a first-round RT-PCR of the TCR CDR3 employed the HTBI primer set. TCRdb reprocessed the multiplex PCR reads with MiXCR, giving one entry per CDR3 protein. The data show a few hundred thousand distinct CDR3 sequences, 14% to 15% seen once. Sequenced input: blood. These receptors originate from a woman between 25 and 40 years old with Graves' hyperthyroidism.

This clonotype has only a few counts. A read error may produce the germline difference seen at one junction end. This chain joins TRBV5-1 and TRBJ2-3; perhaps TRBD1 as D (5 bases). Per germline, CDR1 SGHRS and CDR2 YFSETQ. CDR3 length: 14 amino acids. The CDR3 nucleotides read TGCGCCAGCAGCTTGGAATCAGGGTCAGATGCGCAGTATTTT. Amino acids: CASSLESGSDAQYF.

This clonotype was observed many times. The CDR3 DNA is TGTGCCAGCAGTTTATCTACCCGCCGCGGGGGCGCGAAGACCCAGTACTTC. Protein: CASSLSTRRGGAKTQYF. The chain links TRBV28 to TRBJ2-5; a weak D match, TRBD2 (7 bases). The CDR3 consists of 17 residues. V lost 1 base to trimming and J lost 6 bases, with 21 bases between them. The germline CDR1 and CDR2 sequences are MDHEN and SYDVKM.

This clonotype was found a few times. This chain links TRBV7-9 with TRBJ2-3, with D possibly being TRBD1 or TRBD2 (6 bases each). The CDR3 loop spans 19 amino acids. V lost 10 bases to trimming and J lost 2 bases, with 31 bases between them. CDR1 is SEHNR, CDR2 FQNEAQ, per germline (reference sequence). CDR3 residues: CATTGKPRGETGNTDTQYF. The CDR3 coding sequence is TGTGCCACCACGGGAAAACCAAGGGGGGAAACAGGGAACACAGATACGCAGTATTTT.

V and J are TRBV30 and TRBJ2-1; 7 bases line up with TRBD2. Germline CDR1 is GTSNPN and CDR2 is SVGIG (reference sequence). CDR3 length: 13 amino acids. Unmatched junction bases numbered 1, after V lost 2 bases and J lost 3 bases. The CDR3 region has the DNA TGTGCCTGGAGTAGCGGGAACTACAATGAGCAGTTCTTC. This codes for CAWSSGNYNEQFF. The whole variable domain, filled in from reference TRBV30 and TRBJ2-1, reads SQTIHQWPATLVQPVGSPLSLECTVEGTSNPNLYWYRQAAGRGLQLLFYSVGIGQISSEVPQNLSASRPQDRQFILSSKKLLLSDSGFYLCAWSSGNYNEQFFGPGTRLTVL.

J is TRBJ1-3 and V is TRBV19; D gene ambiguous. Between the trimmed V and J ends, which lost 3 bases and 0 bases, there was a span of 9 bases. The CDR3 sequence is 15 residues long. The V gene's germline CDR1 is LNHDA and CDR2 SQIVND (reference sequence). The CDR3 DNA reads TGTGCCAGTAGTATTACAGCGGACTCTGGAAACACCATATATTTT. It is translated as CASSITADSGNTIYF.

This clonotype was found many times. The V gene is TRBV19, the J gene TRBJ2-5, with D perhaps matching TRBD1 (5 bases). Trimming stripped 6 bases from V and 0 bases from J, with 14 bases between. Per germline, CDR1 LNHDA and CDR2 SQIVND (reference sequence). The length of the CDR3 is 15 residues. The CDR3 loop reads CASSDGWTYQETQYF. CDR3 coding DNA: TGTGCCAGTAGCGATGGGTGGACATACCAAGAGACCCAGTACTTC. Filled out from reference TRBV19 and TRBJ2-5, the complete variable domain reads DGGITQSPKYLFRKEGQNVTLSCEQNLNHDAMYWYRQDPGQGLRLIYYSQIVNDFQKGDIAEGYSVSREKKESFPLTVTSAQKNPTAFYLCASSDGWTYQETQYFGPGTRLLVL.

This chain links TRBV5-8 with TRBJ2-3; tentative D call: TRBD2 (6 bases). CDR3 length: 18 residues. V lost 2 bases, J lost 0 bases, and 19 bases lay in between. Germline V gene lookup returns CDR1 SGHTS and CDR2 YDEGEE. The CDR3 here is CASSLGGGFFGSTDTQYF. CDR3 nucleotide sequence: TGTGCCAGCAGCTTAGGTGGAGGGTTCTTTGGTAGCACAGATACGCAGTATTTT.

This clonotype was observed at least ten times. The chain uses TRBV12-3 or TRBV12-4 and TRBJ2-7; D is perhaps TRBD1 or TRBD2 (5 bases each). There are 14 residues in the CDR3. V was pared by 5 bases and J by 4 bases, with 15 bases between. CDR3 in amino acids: CASSGDGSGYEQYF. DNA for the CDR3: TGTGCCAGCAGTGGGGACGGCTCAGGGTACGAGCAGTACTTC.

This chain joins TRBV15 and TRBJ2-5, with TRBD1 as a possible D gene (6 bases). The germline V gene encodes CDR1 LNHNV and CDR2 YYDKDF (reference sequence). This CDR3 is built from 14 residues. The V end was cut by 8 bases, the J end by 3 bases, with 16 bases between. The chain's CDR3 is CATGIGGTKETQYF. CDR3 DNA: TGTGCCACCGGGATAGGTGGGACAAAAGAGACCCAGTACTTC.

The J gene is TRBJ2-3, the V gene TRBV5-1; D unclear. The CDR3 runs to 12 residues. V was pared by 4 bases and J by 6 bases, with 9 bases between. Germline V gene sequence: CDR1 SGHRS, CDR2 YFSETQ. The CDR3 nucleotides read TGCGCCAGCAGCCCTCCCCAGGATACGCAGTATTTT. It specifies CASSPPQDTQYF.

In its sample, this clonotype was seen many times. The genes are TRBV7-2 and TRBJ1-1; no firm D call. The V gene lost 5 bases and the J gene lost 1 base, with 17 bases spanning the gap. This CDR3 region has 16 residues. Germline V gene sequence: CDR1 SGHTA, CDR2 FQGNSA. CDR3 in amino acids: CASSPKGLYANTEAFF. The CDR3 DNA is TGTGCCAGCAGCCCGAAAGGGCTGTACGCGAACACTGAAGCTTTCTTT. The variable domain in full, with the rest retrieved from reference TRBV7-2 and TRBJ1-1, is GAGVSQSPSNKVTEKGKDVELRCDPISGHTALYWYRQSLGQGLEFLIYFQGNSAPDKSGLPSDRFSAERTGGSVSTLTIQRTQQEDSAVYLCASSPKGLYANTEAFFGQGTRLTVV.

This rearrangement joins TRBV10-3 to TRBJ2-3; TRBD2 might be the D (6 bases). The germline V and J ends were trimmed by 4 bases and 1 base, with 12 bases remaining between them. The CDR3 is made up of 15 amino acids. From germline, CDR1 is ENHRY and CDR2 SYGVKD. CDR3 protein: CAISAGGTGTDTQYF. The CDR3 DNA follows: TGTGCCATCAGTGCCGGCGGGACGGGCACAGATACGCAGTATTTT.

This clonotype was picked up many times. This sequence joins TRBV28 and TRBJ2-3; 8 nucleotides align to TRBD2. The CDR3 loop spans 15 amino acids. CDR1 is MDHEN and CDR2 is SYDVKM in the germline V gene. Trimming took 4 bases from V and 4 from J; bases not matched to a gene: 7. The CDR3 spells CASSSSGRGADTQYF. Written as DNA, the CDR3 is TGTGCCAGCAGTTCAAGCGGGAGAGGGGCAGATACGCAGTATTTT.

DNA for the CDR3: TGTGCCAGCAGCCAAGATGGCGTCGAGGGTTTCAATGAGCAGTTCTTC. Translation: CASSQDGVEGFNEQFF. The genes are TRBV4-2 and TRBJ2-1; a weak D match, TRBD2 (5 bases). The V end was cut by 0 bases, the J end by 6 bases, with 15 bases between. The CDR3 is made up of 16 amino acids. The germline V gene has CDR1 LGHNA and CDR2 YNFKEQ.

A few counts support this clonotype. CDR3 sequence: CASGRRYGYTF. DNA of the CDR3: TGTGCCAGCGGAAGGAGATATGGCTACACCTTC. The chain employs TRBV12-3 or TRBV12-4 and TRBJ1-2, with D uncertain. The length of the CDR3 is 11 residues. Trimming removed 8 bases from V and 5 bases from J, with 9 bases in between.

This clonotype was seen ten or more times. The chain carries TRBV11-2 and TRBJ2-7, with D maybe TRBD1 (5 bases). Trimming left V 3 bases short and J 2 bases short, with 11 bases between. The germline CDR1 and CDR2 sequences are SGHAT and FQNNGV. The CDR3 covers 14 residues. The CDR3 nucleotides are TGTGCCAGCAGCTTGGTACAGGTAACCTACGAGCAGTACTTC. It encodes CASSLVQVTYEQYF.

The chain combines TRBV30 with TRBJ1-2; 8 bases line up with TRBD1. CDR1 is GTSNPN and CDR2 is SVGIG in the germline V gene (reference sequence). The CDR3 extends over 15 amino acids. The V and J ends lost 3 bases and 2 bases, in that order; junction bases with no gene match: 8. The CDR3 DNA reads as TGTGCCTGGAGAGGAGACAGGGGAATCAACTATGGCTACACCTTC. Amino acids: CAWRGDRGINYGYTF.

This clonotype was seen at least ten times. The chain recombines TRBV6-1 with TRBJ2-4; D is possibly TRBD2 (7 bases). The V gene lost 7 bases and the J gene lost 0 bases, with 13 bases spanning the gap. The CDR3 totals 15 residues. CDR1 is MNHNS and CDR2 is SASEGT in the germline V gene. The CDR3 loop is CASTPGGLAKNIQYF. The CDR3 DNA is TGTGCCAGCACCCCGGGGGGCCTAGCCAAAAACATTCAGTACTTC.